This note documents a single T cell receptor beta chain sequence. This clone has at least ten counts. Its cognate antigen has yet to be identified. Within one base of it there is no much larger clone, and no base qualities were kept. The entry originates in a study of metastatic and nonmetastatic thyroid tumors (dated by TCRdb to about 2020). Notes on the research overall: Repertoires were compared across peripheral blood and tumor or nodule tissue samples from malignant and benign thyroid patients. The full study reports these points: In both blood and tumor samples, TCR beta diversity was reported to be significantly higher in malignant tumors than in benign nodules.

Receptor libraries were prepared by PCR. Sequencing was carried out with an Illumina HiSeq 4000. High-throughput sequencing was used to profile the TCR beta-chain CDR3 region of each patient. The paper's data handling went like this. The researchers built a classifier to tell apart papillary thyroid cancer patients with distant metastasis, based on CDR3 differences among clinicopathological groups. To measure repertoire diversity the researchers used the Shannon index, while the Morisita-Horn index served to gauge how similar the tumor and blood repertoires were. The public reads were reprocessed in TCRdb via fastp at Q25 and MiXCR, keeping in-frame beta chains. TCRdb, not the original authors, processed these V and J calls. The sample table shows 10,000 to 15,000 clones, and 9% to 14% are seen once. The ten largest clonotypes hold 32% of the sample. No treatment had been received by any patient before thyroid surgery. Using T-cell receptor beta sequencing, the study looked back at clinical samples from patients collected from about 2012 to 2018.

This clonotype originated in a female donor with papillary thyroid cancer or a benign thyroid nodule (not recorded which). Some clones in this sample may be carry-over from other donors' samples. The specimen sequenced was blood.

Here is the DNA: TGTGCCAGCAGCTTACGACCGGGGGCCTACGAGCAGTACTTC. Its protein product is CASSLRPGAYEQYF. The chain uses TRBV11-1 and TRBJ2-7; the D gene is perhaps TRBD2, on 6 matching bases. The cysteine opens and the phenylalanine closes a CDR3 of 14 amino acids. The read is trimmed to its CDR3 DNA, 42 bases read in frame from base 1. V loses 2 bases, J loses 2 bases, and the germline ends lie 10 bases apart. Looking up the germline V gene (reference sequence) yields CDR1 SGHAT and CDR2 FQDESV.